The 23 T cell receptor beta chains in this list originate from one sample, sequenced in a study of T-cell reconstitution after alpha-beta-depleted transplantation in children. The library targeted TCRbeta and was prepared with unique molecular identifiers. One entry per CDR3 protein results from TCRdb running MiXCR on the PCR reads. The sample holds tens of thousands of distinct CDR3 sequences, around a sixth seen once. The input for sequencing was PBMCs, mostly from graft donor cells, taken 180 days after TCRalphabeta/CD19-depleted stem cell transplant. The receptor source for this set is a male patient aged 2-15 years who had a stem cell transplant for acute lymphoblastic leukemia, so the T cells may come from the graft donor.

The chain uses TRBV6-2 or TRBV6-3 and TRBJ2-7; tentatively, D is TRBD2 (6 bases). This CDR3 comprises 13 residues. CDR1 and CDR2 from the germline V gene are MNHEY and SVGEGT. V lost 5 bases, J lost 6 bases, and 14 bases lay in between. DNA of the CDR3: TGTGCCAGCAGTCCCAGGCTCGGGGGCGAGCAGTACTTC. It translates to CASSPRLGGEQYF.

In its sample, this clonotype was seen a few times. J is TRBJ2-7 and V is TRBV7-2; D uncertain. From germline, CDR1 is SGHTA and CDR2 FQGNSA. This CDR3 spans 13 amino acids. Trimming removed 5 bases at V and 4 bases at J, with 12 bases between. CDR3: CASSASSVYEQYF. DNA of the CDR3: TGTGCCAGCAGCGCCAGTTCAGTTTACGAGCAGTACTTC.

This rearrangement joins TRBV7-9 to TRBJ2-7; TRBD2 agrees at 12 bases. Germline V gene lookup returns CDR1 SEHNR and CDR2 FQNEAQ (reference sequence). V lost 5 bases to trimming and J lost 4 bases; unmatched junction nucleotides: 6. This CDR3 contains 15 residues. In nucleotides, the CDR3 is TGTGCCAGCAGCCCCCGGACTAGCGGGGTATACGAGCAGTACTTC. Encoded protein: CASSPRTSGVYEQYF. The whole variable domain, remainder taken from reference TRBV7-9 and TRBJ2-7, is DTGVSQNPRHKITKRGQNVTFRCDPISEHNRLYWYRQTLGQGPEFLTYFQNEAQLEKSRLLSDRFSAERPKGSFSTLEIQRTEQGDSAMYLCASSPRTSGVYEQYFGPGTRLTVT.

The chain is built from TRBV5-1 and TRBJ1-4; 9 bases are a match to TRBD1. Germline loops: CDR1 SGHRS, CDR2 YFSETQ. The V and J ends lost 4 bases and 4 bases, in that order; junction bases with no gene match: 5. The CDR3 loop spans 15 amino acids. This CDR3 reads CASSLRQGGNEKLFF. CDR3 sequence (DNA): TGCGCCAGCAGCCTTCGACAGGGGGGTAATGAAAAACTGTTTTTT.

In its sample, this clonotype was seen a few times. The chain recombines TRBV20-1 with TRBJ2-3; weak D call: TRBD2 (6 bases). V was shortened by 6 bases and J by 0 bases, with 13 bases between the two germline ends. Germline assignment: CDR1 DFQATT and CDR2 SNEGSKA (reference sequence). The length of the CDR3 is 14 residues. The CDR3 nucleotides are TGCAGTGCGCGGGATGGTCGAAGCACAGATACGCAGTATTTT. This codes for CSARDGRSTDTQYF.

V and J are TRBV5-5 and TRBJ2-2, with D unresolved. Germline V gene sequence: CDR1 SGHKS, CDR2 YYEKEE (reference sequence). This CDR3 contains 16 residues. Trimming cost V 1 base and J 0 bases, with 10 bases left between them. The CDR3 region has the DNA TGTGCCAGCAGCTTGTCTCCCCACCCGAACACCGGGGAGCTGTTTTTT. It specifies CASSLSPHPNTGELFF.

This clonotype was recorded a few times. V usage is TRBV28 and J usage is TRBJ1-2, with 9 nucleotides matching TRBD1. CDR1 is MDHEN and CDR2 is SYDVKM in the germline V gene. This CDR3 contains 16 residues. The V gene end was trimmed by 1 base and the J gene end by 5 bases; junction bases not matched to a gene: 8. The CDR3 loop reads CASSLFRTGEVYGYTF. CDR3 DNA sequence: TGTGCCAGCAGTTTATTTCGGACAGGGGAGGTTTATGGCTACACCTTC.

This clonotype was detected many times. The chain uses TRBV7-9 and TRBJ2-3; 12 bases are a match to TRBD2. CDR1 SEHNR and CDR2 FQNEAQ come from the germline V gene (reference sequence). The junction had 7 bases not matched to a gene; V was cut back by 6 bases and J by 6 bases. The length of the CDR3 is 15 residues. The CDR3 coding sequence is TGTGCCAGCAGGCTAGCGGGGGGGCAATGGGATACGCAGTATTTT. Protein sequence: CASRLAGGQWDTQYF. The whole variable domain, filled in from reference TRBV7-9 and TRBJ2-3, reads DTGVSQNPRHKITKRGQNVTFRCDPISEHNRLYWYRQTLGQGPEFLTYFQNEAQLEKSRLLSDRFSAERPKGSFSTLEIQRTEQGDSAMYLCASRLAGGQWDTQYFGPGTRLTVL.

This clonotype was recorded a few times. The J gene is TRBJ2-7, the V gene TRBV12-3 or TRBV12-4; maybe TRBD1 (6 bases). Between the trimmed V and J ends, which lost 8 bases and 2 bases, there was a span of 10 bases. CDR3 length: 12 amino acids. CDR3 protein: CASAGAPYEQYF. The CDR3 DNA sequence: TGTGCCAGCGCAGGGGCTCCCTACGAGCAGTACTTC.

To note about this clonotype: One end of the junction varies from germline; a read error may be responsible. CDR3 DNA sequence: TGTGCCAACAGTCCTCTCTGGGAGGATCAGCCCCAGCATTTT. It is translated as CANSPLWEDQPQHF. The genes are TRBV27 and TRBJ1-5; no firm D call. Germline CDR1 is MNHEY and CDR2 is SMNVEV (reference sequence). CDR3 length: 14 amino acids.

The table lists this clonotype with many counts. The chain joins TRBV6-4 to TRBJ2-1; either TRBD1 or TRBD2 may supply D (6 bases each). The CDR3 contains 13 residues. Deletions cut 5 bases from V and 7 bases from J, with 12 bases between. Germline V gives CDR1 MRHNA, CDR2 SNTAGT. CDR3 residues: CASSLGGKNEQFF. For the CDR3, the DNA is TGTGCCAGCAGTTTGGGGGGCAAGAATGAGCAGTTCTTC.

Ten or more counts support this clonotype. The CDR3 DNA reads TGTGCCAGCAGTTTGCTACAGGGGGCCAGTCAGCCCCAGCATTTT. This codes for CASSLLQGASQPQHF. The chain recombines TRBV27 with TRBJ1-5; 9 bases map to TRBD1. Germline assignment: CDR1 MNHEY and CDR2 SMNVEV (reference sequence). CDR3 length: 15 residues. V trimming: 3 bases; J trimming: 6 bases; junction bases outside the gene matches: 6.

This clonotype was seen repeatedly, ten times or more. The chain has TRBV11-2 and TRBJ2-3, with D unclear. The CDR3 runs 19 residues. The V end lost 4 bases, the J end lost 1 base, and 24 bases lay between the germline ends. CDR1 SGHAT and CDR2 FQNNGV come from the germline V gene. CDR3 sequence reads: CASSSRALDWGRGTDTQYF. The DNA for the CDR3 is TGTGCCAGCAGCTCGAGAGCCCTCGATTGGGGAAGGGGCACAGATACGCAGTATTTT.

This clonotype was detected a few times. This sequence joins TRBV5-1 and TRBJ2-3; 8 nucleotides line up with TRBD1. The CDR3 spans 11 residues. V shed 6 bases, J shed 12 bases, and the junction held 6 bases outside the gene matches. Looked up from germline, CDR1 is SGHRS and CDR2 is YFSETQ. CDR3 region: CASTRTGRQYF. CDR3 sequence (DNA): TGCGCCAGCACAAGGACAGGGAGACAGTATTTT. Together with reference TRBV5-1 and TRBJ2-3, the CDR3 gives the full variable domain: KAGVTQTPRYLIKTRGQQVTLSCSPISGHRSVSWYQQTPGQGLQFLFEYFSETQRNKGNFPGRFSGRQFSNSRSEMNVSTLELGDSALYLCASTRTGRQYFGPGTRLTVL.

This clonotype has only a few counts. This chain uses TRBV6-2 or TRBV6-3 with TRBJ1-1, with D tentatively TRBD1 (6 bases). Trimming cost V 4 bases and J 5 bases, with 23 bases left between them. This CDR3 is built from 17 residues. Germline lookup yields CDR1 MNHEY and CDR2 SVGEGT. CDR3 sequence: CASSSTGRVLSWTEAFF. CDR3 DNA: TGTGCCAGCAGTTCTACAGGGAGGGTCCTTTCGTGGACTGAAGCTTTCTTT.

The chain recombines TRBV20-1 with TRBJ2-3, with TRBD2 identical over 16 bases. CDR1 is DFQATT and CDR2 is SNEGSKA in the germline V gene (reference sequence). Germline trimming cut 8 bases from V and 4 bases from J; bases unmatched to any gene: 6. The CDR3 extends over 15 amino acids. The CDR3 nucleotides read TGCAGTCCTGGGACTAGCGGGGGGGCCCCAGATACGCAGTATTTT. Amino acids: CSPGTSGGAPDTQYF.

This clonotype was counted between two and nine times. The chain recombines TRBV5-1 with TRBJ2-5; D is unresolved. Trimming removed 4 bases from V and 4 bases from J, with 8 bases in between. CDR3 length: 12 amino acids. CDR1 and CDR2 (germline): SGHRS, YFSETQ. The CDR3 here is CASSPLGETQYF. CDR3 coding DNA: TGCGCCAGCAGCCCCCTCGGAGAGACCCAGTACTTC.

This clonotype was counted only a few times. This chain connects TRBV29-1 to TRBJ1-1, with D possibly matching TRBD1 (6 bases). The CDR3 contains 18 residues. CDR1 is SQVTM, CDR2 ANQGSEA, per germline. Trimming took off 0 bases at V and 1 base at J, with 21 bases between the two ends. CDR3 sequence: CSVEDPTSVRTANTEAFF. CDR3 in DNA: TGCAGCGTTGAAGATCCGACCAGCGTGAGGACAGCGAACACTGAAGCTTTCTTT.

In its sample, this clonotype was seen many times. The chain uses TRBV27 and TRBJ2-5, with D unclear. The CDR3 consists of 15 residues. Looked up from germline, CDR1 is MNHEY and CDR2 is SMNVEV (reference sequence). V dropped 2 bases and J dropped 5 bases, with 15 bases sitting between them. The CDR3 region is CASSLQGDLGETQYF. The CDR3 nucleotides read TGTGCCAGCAGTTTACAAGGAGATTTGGGGGAGACCCAGTACTTC.

This clonotype was observed many times. The rearrangement joins TRBV15 to TRBJ2-3; the match to TRBD2 covers 10 bases. Germline assignment: CDR1 LNHNV and CDR2 YYDKDF (reference sequence). The CDR3 is 16 residues long. Losses at the gene ends were 0 bases for V and 4 bases for J; bases not matched to a gene: 4. As DNA, the CDR3 is TGTGCCACCAGCAGAGAGCAGCGGGGGGGCTCAGATACGCAGTATTTT. Its protein product is CATSREQRGGSDTQYF.

This clonotype was detected ten times or more. The V and J genes are TRBV27 and TRBJ1-6, with 8 bases fitting TRBD1. V shed 4 bases and J 7 bases; nucleotides not matched to a gene: 9. CDR1 and CDR2 (germline): MNHEY, SMNVEV (reference sequence). The CDR3 sequence is 16 residues long. This CDR3 is CASSSDNGTGNSPLHF. Written as DNA, the CDR3 is TGTGCCAGCAGTTCCGATAACGGGACAGGAAATTCACCCCTCCACTTT.

This clonotype is a singleton in its sample. The junction and the germline gene differ at one end; a read error may be behind it. The rearrangement joins TRBV12-3 or TRBV12-4 to TRBJ1-6; 10 nucleotides align to TRBD1. This CDR3 spans 19 amino acids. The DNA of the CDR3 is TGTACCAGCAGTTTAAGGGGACAGGGGAACAAGAGGTATAATTCACCCCTCCACTTT. Translated: CTSSLRGQGNKRYNSPLHF.

V usage is TRBV5-1 and J usage is TRBJ1-2; 8 positions agree with TRBD1. J was trimmed by 5 bases and V by 4 bases; bases with no gene match: 10. The germline V gene encodes CDR1 SGHRS and CDR2 YFSETQ. The CDR3 length is 15 residues. CDR3 protein: CASSDSSRTGYGYTF. In DNA, the CDR3 is TGCGCCAGCAGCGATTCATCTAGGACAGGGTATGGCTACACCTTC.